This T cell receptor beta chain was sequenced in a study of blood T cell repertoires in COVID-19. Across the study: PBMCs, B-cell-depleted T cells, or T cells provided the cDNA or gDNA that made up the material.

Germline V gene data show CDR1 as LGHNA and CDR2 as YSLEER. Trimming removed 3 bases at V and 1 base at J, with 10 bases between. The length of the CDR3 is 15 residues. The data were produced by immunoSEQ multiplex PCR, yet TCRdb's version contains in-frame clones alone and is incomplete. Of fewer than 200,000 clones listed, 65% to 90% are singletons. The sequence was collected from a woman aged 60-75 years with acute COVID-19. The source material was PBMCs or T cells enriched from blood (not recorded which). The chain couples TRBV4-3 to TRBJ1-3; maybe TRBD1 (5 bases). CDR3 sequence (DNA): TGCGCCAGCAGCCATCGTCAGGGATCTGGAAACACCATATATTTT. This codes for CASSHRQGSGNTIYF.